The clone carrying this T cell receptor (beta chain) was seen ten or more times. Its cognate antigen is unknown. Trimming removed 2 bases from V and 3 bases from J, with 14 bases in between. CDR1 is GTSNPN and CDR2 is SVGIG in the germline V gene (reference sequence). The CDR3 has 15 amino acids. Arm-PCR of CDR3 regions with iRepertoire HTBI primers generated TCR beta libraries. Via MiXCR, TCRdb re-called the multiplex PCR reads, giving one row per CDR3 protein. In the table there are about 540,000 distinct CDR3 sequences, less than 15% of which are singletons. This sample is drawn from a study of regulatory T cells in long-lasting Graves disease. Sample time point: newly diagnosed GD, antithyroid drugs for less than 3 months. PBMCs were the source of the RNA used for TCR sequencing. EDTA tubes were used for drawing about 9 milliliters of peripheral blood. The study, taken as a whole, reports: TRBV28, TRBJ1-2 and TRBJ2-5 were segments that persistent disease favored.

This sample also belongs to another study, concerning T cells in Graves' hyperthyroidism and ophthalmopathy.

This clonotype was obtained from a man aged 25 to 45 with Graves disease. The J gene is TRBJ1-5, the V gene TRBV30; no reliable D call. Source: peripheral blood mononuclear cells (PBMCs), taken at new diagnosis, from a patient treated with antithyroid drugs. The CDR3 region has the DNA TGTGCCTGGAGTTCCCCTTACACCAACAATCAGCCCCAGCATTTT. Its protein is CAWSSPYTNNQPQHF.